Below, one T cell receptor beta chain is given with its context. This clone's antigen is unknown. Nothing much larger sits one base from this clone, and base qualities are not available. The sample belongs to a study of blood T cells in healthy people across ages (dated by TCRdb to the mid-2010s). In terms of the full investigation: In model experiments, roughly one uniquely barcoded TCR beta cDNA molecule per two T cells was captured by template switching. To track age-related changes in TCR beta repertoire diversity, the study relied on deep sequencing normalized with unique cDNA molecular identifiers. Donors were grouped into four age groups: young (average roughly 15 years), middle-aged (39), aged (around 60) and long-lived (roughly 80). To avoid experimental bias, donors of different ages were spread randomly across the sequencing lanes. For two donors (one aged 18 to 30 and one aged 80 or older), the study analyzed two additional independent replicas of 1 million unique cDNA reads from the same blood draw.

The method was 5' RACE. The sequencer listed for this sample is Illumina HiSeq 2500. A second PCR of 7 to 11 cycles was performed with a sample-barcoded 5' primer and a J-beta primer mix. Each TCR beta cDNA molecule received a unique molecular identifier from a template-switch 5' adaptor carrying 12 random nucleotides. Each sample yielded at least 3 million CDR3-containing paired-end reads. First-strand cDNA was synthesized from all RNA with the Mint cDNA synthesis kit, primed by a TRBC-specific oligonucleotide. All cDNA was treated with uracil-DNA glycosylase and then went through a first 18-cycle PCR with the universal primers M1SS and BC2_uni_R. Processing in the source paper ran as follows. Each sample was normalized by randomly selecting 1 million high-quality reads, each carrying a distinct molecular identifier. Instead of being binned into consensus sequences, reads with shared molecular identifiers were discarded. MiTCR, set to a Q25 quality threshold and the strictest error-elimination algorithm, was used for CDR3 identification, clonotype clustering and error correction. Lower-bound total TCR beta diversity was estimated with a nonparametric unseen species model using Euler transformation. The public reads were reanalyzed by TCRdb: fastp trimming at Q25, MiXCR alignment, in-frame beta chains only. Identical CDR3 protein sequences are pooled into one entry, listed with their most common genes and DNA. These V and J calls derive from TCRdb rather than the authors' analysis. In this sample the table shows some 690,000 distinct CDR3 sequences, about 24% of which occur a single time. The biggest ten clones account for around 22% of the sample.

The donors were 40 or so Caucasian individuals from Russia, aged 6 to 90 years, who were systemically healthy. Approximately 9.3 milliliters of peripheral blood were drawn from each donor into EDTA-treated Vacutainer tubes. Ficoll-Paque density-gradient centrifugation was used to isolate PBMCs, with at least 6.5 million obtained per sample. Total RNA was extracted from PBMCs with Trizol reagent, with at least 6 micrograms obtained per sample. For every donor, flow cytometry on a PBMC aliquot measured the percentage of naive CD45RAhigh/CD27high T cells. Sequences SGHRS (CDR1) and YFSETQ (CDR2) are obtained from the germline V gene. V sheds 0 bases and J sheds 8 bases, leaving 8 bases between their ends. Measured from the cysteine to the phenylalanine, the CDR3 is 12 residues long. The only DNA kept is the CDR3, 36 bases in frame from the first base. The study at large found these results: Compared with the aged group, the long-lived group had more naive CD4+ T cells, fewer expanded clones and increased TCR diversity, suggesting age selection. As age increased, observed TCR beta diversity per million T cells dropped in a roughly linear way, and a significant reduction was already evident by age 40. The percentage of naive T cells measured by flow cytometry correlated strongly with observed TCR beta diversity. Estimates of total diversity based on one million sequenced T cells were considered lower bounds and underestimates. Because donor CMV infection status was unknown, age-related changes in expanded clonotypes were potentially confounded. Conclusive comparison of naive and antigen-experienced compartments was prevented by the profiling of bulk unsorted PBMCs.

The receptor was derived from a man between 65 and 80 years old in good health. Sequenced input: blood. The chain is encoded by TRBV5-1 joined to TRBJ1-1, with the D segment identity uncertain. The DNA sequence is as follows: TGCGCCAGCAGCTTGGGTAAGGAAGAAGCTTTCTTT. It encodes CASSLGKEEAFF.